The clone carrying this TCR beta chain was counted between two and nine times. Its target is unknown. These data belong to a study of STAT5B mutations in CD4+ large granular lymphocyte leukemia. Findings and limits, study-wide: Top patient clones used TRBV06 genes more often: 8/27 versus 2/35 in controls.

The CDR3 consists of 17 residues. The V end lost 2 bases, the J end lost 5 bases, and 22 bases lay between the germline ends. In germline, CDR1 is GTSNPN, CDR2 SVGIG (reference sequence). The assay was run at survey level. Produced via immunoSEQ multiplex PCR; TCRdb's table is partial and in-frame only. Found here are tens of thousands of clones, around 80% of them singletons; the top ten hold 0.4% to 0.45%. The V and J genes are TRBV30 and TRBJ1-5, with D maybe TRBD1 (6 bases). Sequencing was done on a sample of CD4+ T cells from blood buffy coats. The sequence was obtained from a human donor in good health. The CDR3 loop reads CAWSLSGTLPSDQPQHF. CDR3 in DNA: TGTGCCTGGAGTCTTTCCGGGACACTCCCTAGTGATCAGCCCCAGCATTTT.